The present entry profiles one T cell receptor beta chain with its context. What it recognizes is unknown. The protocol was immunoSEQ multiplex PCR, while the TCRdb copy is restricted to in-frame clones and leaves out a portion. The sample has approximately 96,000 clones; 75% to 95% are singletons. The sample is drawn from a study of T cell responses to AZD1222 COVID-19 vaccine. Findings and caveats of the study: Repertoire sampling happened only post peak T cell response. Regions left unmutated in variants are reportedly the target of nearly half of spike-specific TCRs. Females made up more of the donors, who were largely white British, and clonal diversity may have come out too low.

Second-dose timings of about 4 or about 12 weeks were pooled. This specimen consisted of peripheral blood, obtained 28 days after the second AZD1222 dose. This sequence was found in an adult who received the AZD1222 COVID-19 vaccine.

CDR3 nucleotides: TGTGCTAGTGGTTTCGGACTAACAAGCACAGATACGCAGTATTTT. It translates to CASGFGLTSTDTQYF. The rearrangement uses TRBV12-5 and TRBJ2-3; TRBD2 is a possible D gene (6 bases). Trimming removed 3 bases at V and 0 bases at J, with 10 bases between. Germline assignment: CDR1 LGHNT and CDR2 FRNRAP. The CDR3 runs to 15 residues.